This is a list of T cell receptor beta chains from one sample in a study of T cell responses to AZD1222 COVID-19 vaccine. Assay: immunoSEQ multiplex PCR; the TCRdb copy retains only in-frame clones and omits some. The top ten hold 9% to 15% of the sample, which has about 120,000 clones, approximately 87% seen once. The material sequenced was peripheral blood, taken on day 0 of AZD1222 vaccination. Source of these receptors: an adult in good health. CDR3s include the opening cysteine and the closing phenylalanine or tryptophan. Fields, in order: D gene, J gene, clone size, V gene, CDR3 DNA, CDR3 protein. A D gene is named only where the DNA matches it firmly. Not every row has a clone size; where given, it reads once, few, many or a size class.

- | TRBJ1-3 | - | TRBV5-1 | TGCGCCAGCAGCTTGGAAGGGGGGACTGGAAACACCATATATTTT | CASSLEGGTGNTIYF
- | TRBJ1-3 | - | TRBV3-1/TRBV3-2 | TGTGCCAGCAGCCAAGGAAGGCTGGGTGGAAACACCATATATTTT | CASSQGRLGGNTIYF
TRBD1 | TRBJ1-2 | - | TRBV28 | TGTGCCAGCAGTTCCTCGACAGGGCCTAGGTATGGCTACACCTTC | CASSSSTGPRYGYTF
- | TRBJ2-1 | - | TRBV29-1 | TGCAGCGTTGGCTCCTACAATGAGCAGTTCTTC | CSVGSYNEQFF
TRBD1 | TRBJ2-2 | - | TRBV24-1 | TGTGCCACCGGCCCCCGGACAGGGTACACCGGGGAGCTGTTTTTT | CATGPRTGYTGELFF
TRBD2 | TRBJ2-1 | - | TRBV27 | TGTGCCAGCAGTCCCGAAAACACACGACTAGCAAGCCCAGTCTACAATGAGCAGTTCTTC | CASSPENTRLASPVYNEQFF
TRBD1 | TRBJ2-7 | - | TRBV29-1 | TGCAGCGTGGGTGCGACAGGGCTGGGGGAGCAGTACTTC | CSVGATGLGEQYF
TRBD2 | TRBJ2-5 | - | TRBV11-2 | TGTGCCAGCAGGACGACGAGGCTAGCGGATACCAAAGAGACCCAGTACTTC | CASRTTRLADTKETQYF
TRBD1 | TRBJ2-7 | - | TRBV29-1 | TGCAGCGTGTGGGACAGGGGGTACGAGCAGTACTTC | CSVWDRGYEQYF
- | TRBJ2-3 | - | TRBV2 | TGTGCCAGCAGTGGAGGAATAGTGGGGGATACGCAGTATTTT | CASSGGIVGDTQYF
TRBD1 | TRBJ2-7 | - | TRBV6-6 | TGTGCCAGCAGTCCCACAGGACAGGGTCCCTACGAGCAGTACTTC | CASSPTGQGPYEQYF
TRBD1 | TRBJ1-1 | - | TRBV19 | TGTGCCAGTAGTCCAAGACAGGGGGAGAACACTGAAGCTTTCTTT | CASSPRQGENTEAFF
- | TRBJ1-2 | - | TRBV28 | TGTGCCAGCAGTTTTTTAACCGGGGGCTACACCTTC | CASSFLTGGYTF
TRBD1 | TRBJ1-1 | - | TRBV28 | TGTGCCAGCAGGAGGGGGCGCGACTTTACAGCTTTCTTT | CASRRGRDFTAFF
TRBD2 | TRBJ2-1 | - | TRBV6-6 | TGTGCCAGCAAGCTAGCGGGGGGCAATGAGCAGTTCTTC | CASKLAGGNEQFF
- | TRBJ1-1 | - | TRBV6-5 | TGTGCCAGCAGTAACAGGGCTACTGAAGCTTTCTTT | CASSNRATEAFF
- | TRBJ1-6 | - | TRBV3-1/TRBV3-2 | TGTGCCAGCAGCCAACACGGTCAGTCACCCCTCCACTTT | CASSQHGQSPLHF
- | TRBJ2-6 | once | TRBV29-1 | TGCAGCGTGTCGGCGCGCTCTGGGGCCAACGTCCTGACTTTC | CSVSARSGANVLTF
- | TRBJ1-5 | - | TRBV14 | TGTGCCAGCAGCCAGCCGGGGACCACTAGCAATCAGCCCCAGCATTTT | CASSQPGTTSNQPQHF
- | TRBJ2-1 | - | TRBV3-1/TRBV3-2 | TGTGCCAGCAGTCTTGACCCCGGACAGCCTAGTGAGCAGTTCTTC | CASSLDPGQPSEQFF
- | TRBJ2-1 | - | TRBV5-1 | TGCGCCAGCAGCTTGGAAAACCCACGGACTAATGAGCAGTTCTTC | CASSLENPRTNEQFF
- | TRBJ1-6 | - | TRBV4-3 | TGCGCCAGCAGCCAAGCGTCAAGGTATTCACCCCTCCACTTT | CASSQASRYSPLHF
- | TRBJ2-7 | - | TRBV5-1 | TGCGCCAGCAGCTCCGGACTTACCACCTACGAGCAGTACTTC | CASSSGLTTYEQYF
- | TRBJ2-6 | - | TRBV6-2/TRBV6-3 | TGTGCCAGCAGTTACGGGGGGTCTGGGGCCAACGTCCTGACTTTC | CASSYGGSGANVLTF
TRBD1 | TRBJ1-6 | once | TRBV28 | TGTGCCAGCGGCCGGGACAGGGGTTGGGGGGACGCAAAATCACCCCTCCACTTT | CASGRDRGWGDAKSPLHF
TRBD2 | TRBJ2-2 | - | TRBV19 | TGTGCCAGTACTCCTTGGGGCGGGAGCGGCACCGGGGAGCTGTTTTTT | CASTPWGGSGTGELFF
TRBD2 | TRBJ2-7 | - | TRBV27 | TGTGCCAGCAGTTTTGGACTAGCGGACGAGCAGTACTTC | CASSFGLADEQYF
TRBD2 | TRBJ2-2 | - | TRBV14 | TGTGCCAGCAGCCAAGATCGGGGACTAGCGGGAGGGGCGAGCACCGGGGAGCTGTTTTTT | CASSQDRGLAGGASTGELFF
TRBD1 | TRBJ2-6 | - | TRBV3-1/TRBV3-2 | TGTGCCAGCAGCCATAAACCTGGACAGGCTCACCGCTCTGGGGCCAACGTCCTGACTTTC | CASSHKPGQAHRSGANVLTF